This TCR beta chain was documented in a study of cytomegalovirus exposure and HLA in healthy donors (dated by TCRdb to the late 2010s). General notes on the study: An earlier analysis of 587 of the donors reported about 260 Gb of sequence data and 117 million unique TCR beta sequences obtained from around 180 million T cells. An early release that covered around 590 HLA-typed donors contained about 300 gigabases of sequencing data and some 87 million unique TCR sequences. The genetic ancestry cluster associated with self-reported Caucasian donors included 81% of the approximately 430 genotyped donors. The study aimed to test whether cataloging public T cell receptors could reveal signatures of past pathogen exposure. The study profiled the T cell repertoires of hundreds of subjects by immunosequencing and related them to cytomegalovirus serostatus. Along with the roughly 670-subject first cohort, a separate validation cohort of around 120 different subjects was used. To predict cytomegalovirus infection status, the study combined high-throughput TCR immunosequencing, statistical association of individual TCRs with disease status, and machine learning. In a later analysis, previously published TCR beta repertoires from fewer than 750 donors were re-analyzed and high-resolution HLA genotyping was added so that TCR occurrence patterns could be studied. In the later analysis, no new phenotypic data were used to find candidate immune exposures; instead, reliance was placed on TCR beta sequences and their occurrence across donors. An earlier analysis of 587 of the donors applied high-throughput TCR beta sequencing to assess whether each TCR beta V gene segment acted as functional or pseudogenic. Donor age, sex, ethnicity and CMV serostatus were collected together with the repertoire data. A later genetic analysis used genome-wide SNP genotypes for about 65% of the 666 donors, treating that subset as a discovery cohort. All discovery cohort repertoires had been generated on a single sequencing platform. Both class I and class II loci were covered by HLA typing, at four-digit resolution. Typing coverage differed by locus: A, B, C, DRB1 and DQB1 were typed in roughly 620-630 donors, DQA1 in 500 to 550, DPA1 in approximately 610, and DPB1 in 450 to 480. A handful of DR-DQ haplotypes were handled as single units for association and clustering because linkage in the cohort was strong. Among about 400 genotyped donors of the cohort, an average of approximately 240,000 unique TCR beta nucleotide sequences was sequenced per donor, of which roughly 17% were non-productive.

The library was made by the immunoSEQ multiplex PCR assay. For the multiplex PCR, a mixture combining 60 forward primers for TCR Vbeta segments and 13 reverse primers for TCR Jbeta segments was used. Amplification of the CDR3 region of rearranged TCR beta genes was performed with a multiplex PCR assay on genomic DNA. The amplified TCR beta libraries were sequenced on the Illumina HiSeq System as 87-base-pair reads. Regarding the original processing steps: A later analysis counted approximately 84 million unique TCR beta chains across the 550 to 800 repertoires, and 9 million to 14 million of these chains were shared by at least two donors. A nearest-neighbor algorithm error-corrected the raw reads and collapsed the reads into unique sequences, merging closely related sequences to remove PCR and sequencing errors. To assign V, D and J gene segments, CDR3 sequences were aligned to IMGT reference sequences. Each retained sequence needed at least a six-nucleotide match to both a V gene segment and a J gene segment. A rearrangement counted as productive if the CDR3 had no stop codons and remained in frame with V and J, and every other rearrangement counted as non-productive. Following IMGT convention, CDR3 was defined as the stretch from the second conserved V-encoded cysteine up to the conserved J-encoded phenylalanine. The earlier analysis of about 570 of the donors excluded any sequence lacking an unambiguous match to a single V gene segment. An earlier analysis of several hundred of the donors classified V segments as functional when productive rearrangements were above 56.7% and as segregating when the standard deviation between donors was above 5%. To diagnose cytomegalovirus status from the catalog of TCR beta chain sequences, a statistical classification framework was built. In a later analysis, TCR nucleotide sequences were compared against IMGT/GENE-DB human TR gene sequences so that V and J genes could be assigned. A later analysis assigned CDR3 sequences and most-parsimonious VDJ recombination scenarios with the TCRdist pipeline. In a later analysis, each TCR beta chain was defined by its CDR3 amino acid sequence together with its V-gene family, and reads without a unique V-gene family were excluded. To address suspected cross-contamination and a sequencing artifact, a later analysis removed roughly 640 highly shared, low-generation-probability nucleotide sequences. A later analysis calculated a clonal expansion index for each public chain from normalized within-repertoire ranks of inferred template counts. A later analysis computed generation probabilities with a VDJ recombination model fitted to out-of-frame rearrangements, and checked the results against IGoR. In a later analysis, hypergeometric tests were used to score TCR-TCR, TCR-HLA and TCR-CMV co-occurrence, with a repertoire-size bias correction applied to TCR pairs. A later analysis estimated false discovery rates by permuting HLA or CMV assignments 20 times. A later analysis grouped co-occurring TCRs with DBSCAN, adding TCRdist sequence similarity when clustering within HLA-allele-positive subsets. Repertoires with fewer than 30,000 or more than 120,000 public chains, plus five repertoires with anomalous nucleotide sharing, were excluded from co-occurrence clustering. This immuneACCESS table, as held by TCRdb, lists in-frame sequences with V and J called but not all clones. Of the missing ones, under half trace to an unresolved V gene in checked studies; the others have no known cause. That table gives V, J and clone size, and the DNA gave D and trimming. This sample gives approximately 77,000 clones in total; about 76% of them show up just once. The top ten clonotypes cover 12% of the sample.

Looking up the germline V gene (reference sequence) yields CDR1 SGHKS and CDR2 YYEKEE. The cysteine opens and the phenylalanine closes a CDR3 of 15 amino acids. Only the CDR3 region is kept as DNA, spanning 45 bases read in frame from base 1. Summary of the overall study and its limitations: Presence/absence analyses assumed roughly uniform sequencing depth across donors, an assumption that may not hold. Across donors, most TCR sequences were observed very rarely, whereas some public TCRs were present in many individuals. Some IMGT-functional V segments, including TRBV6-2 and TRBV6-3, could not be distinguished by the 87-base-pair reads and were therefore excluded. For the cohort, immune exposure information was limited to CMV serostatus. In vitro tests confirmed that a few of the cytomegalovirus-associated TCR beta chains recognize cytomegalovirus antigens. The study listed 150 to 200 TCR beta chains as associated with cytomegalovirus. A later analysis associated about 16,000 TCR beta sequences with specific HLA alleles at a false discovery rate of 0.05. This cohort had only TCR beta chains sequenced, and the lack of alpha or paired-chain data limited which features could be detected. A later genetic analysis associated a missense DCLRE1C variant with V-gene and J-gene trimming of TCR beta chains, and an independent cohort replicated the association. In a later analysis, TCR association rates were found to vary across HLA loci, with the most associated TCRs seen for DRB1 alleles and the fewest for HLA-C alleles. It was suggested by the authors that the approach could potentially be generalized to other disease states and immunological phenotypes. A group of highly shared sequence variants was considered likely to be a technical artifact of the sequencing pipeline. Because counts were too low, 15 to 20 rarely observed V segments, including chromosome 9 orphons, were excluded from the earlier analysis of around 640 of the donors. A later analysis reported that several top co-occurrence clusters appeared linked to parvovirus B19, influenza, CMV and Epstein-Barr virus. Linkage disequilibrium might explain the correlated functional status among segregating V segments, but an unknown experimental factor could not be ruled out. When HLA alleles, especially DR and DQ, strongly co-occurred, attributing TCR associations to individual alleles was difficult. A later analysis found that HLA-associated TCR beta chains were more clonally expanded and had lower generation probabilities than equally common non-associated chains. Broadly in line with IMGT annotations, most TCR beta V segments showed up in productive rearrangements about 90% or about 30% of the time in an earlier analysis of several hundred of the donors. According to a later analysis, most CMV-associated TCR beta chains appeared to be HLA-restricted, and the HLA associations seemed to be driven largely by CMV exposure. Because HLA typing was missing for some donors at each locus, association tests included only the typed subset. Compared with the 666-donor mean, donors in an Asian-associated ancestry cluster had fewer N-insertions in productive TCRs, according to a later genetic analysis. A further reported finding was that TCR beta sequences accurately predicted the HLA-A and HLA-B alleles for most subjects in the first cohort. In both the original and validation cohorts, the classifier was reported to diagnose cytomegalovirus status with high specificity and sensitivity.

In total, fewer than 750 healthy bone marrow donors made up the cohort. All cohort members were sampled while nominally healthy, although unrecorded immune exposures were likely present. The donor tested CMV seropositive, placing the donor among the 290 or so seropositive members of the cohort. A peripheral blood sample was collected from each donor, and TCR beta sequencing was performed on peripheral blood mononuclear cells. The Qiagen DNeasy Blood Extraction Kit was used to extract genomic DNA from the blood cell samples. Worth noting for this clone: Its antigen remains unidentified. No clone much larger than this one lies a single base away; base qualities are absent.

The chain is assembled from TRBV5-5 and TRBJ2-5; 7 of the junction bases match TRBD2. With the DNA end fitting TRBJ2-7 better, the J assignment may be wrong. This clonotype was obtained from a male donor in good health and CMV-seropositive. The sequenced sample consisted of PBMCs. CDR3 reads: CASRRGGTEAYEQYF. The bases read TGTGCCAGCAGAAGGGGAGGGACGGAGGCCTACGAGCAGTACTTC.